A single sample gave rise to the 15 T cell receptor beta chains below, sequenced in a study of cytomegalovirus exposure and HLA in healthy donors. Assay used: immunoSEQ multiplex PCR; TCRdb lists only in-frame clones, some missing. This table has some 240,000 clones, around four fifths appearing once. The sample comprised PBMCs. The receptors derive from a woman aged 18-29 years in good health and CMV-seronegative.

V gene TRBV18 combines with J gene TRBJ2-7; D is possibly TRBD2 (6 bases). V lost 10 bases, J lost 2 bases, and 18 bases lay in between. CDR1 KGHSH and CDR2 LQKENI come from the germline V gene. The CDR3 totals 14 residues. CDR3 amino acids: CATTPQGGTYEQYF. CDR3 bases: TGTGCCACCACACCTCAGGGCGGGACCTACGAGCAGTACTTC.

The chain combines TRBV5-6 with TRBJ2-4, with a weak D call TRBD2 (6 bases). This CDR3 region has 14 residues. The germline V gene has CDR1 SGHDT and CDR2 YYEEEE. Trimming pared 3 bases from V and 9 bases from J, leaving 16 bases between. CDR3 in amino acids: CASSSRDSSPIQYF. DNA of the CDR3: TGTGCCAGCAGCTCCCGGGACTCCAGCCCCATTCAGTACTTC.

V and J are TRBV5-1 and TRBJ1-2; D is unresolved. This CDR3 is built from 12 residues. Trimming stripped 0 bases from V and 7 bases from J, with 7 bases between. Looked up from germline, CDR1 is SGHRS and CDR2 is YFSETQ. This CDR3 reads CASSLAPGGYTF. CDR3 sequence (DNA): TGCGCCAGCAGCTTGGCCCCGGGTGGCTACACCTTC. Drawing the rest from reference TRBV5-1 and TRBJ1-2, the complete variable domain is KAGVTQTPRYLIKTRGQQVTLSCSPISGHRSVSWYQQTPGQGLQFLFEYFSETQRNKGNFPGRFSGRQFSNSRSEMNVSTLELGDSALYLCASSLAPGGYTFGSGTRLTVV.

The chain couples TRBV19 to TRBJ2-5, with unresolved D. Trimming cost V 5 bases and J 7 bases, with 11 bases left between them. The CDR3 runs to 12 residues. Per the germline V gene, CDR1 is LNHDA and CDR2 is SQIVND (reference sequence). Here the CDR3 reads CASSAVHGTQYF. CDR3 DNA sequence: TGTGCCAGTAGTGCCGTCCATGGGACCCAGTACTTC. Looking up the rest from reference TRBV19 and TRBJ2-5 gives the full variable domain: DGGITQSPKYLFRKEGQNVTLSCEQNLNHDAMYWYRQDPGQGLRLIYYSQIVNDFQKGDIAEGYSVSREKKESFPLTVTSAQKNPTAFYLCASSAVHGTQYFGPGTRLLVL.

The CDR3, as DNA: TGCGCCAGCAGCGTGGACTACCCAGACAATGAGCAGTTCTTC. It encodes CASSVDYPDNEQFF. The chain couples TRBV5-1 to TRBJ2-1; D is possibly TRBD2 (6 bases). The CDR3 consists of 14 residues. V was cut by 4 bases and J by 5 bases, with 13 bases left in between. Per the germline V gene, CDR1 is SGHRS and CDR2 is YFSETQ.

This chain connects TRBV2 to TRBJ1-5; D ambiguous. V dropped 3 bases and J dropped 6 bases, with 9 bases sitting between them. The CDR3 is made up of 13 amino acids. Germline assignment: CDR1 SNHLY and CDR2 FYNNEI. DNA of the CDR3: TGTGCCAGCAGTGAGGGTATCGGTCAGCCCCAGCATTTT. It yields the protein CASSEGIGQPQHF.

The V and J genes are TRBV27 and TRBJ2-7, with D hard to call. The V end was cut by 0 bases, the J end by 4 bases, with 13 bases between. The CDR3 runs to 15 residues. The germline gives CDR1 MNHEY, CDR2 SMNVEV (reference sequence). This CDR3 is CASSLSSLRMYEQYF. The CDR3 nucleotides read TGTGCCAGCAGTTTATCCTCCTTGCGGATGTACGAGCAGTACTTC.

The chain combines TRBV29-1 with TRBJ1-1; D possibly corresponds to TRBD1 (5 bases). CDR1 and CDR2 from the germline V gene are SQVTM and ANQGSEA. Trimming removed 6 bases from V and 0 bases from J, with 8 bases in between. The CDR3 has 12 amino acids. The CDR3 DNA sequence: TGCAGCGTCAGGGACCTGAACACTGAAGCTTTCTTT. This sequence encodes CSVRDLNTEAFF.

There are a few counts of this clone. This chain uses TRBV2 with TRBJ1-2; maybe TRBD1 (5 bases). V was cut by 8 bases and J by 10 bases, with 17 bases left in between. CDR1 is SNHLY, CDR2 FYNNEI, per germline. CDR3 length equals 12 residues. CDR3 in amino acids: CASRGLTADYTF. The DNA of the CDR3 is TGTGCCAGCCGTGGTTTGACAGCCGACTACACCTTC.

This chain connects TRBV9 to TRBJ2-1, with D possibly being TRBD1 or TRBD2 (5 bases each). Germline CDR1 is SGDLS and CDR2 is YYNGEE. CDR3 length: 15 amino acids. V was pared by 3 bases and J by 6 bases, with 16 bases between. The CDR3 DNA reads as TGTGCCAGCAGCGCCCATGGGGGATCCCCCAATGAGCAGTTCTTC. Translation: CASSAHGGSPNEQFF. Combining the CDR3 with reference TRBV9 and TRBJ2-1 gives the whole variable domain DSGVTQTPKHLITATGQRVTLRCSPRSGDLSVYWYQQSLDQGLQFLIQYYNGEERAKGNILERFSAQQFPDLHSELNLSSLELGDSALYFCASSAHGGSPNEQFFGPGTRLTVL.

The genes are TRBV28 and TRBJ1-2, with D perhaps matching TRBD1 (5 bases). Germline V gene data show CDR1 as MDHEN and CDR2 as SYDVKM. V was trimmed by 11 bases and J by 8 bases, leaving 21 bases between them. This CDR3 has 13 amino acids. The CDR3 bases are TGTGCCCTTTCCTCGGGCGCGGGGGTGGGCTACACCTTC. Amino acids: CALSSGAGVGYTF.

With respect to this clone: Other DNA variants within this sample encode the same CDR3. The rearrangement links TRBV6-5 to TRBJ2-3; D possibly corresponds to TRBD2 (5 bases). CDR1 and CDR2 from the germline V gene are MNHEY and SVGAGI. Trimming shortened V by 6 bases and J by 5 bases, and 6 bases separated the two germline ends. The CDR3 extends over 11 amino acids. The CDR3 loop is CASSRGDTQYF. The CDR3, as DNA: TGTGCCAGCAGCCGGGGAGATACGCAGTATTTT.

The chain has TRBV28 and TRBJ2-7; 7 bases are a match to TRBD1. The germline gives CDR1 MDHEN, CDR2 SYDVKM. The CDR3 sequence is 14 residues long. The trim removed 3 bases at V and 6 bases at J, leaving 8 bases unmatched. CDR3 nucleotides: TGTGCCAGCAGTTTCGGCCAGGGGGAGACCGAGCAGTACTTC. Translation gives CASSFGQGETEQYF.

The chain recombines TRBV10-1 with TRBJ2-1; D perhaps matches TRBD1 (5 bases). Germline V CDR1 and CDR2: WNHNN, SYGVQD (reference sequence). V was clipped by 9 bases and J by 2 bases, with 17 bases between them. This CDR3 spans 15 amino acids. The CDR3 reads CASSSGARTYNEQFF. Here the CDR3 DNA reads TGCGCCAGTTCATCTGGGGCTCGGACCTACAATGAGCAGTTCTTC.

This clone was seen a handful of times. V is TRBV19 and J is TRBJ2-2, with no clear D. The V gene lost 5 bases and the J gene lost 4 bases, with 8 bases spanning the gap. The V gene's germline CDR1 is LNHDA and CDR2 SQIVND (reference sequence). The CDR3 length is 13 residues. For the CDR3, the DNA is TGTGCCAGTAGTGTTCAGCTCACCGGGGAGCTGTTTTTT. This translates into CASSVQLTGELFF.